These 5 T cell receptor delta chains share one sample of origin, sequenced in a study of gamma-delta chains in newborns, infants, children. TCRdb reanalyzed the reads using CATT. This table has about 4,100 delta-chain clones, 0.55% to 0.65% appearing once. Material: blood. The receptors here all came from a child who was a newborn, infant or young child, either healthy, febrile or measles-vaccinated (not recorded which).

This clone was seen a few times. A much larger clone is a single base away; this may be a read error. This sample also contains other DNA sequences that code for the same CDR3. J is TRDJ2 and V is TRDV3, with 9 positions matching TRDD3. Germline CDR1 reads TVYSNPD; CDR2 reads GDNSRS (reference sequence). The CDR3 contains 17 residues. CDR3 nucleotides: TGTGCCTTCCCGTTCCCCCTGGGGATACGGAAAACAGCACAGCTCTTCTTT. It yields the protein CAFPFPLGIRKTAQLFF.

By share, this clone ranks as medium-sized (0.01 to 0.1%). This sample also contains other DNA sequences that code for the same CDR3. The CDR3 DNA reads TGTGCCTATAATCTGGGGGACACCGATAAACTCATCTTT. Protein product: CAYNLGDTDKLIF. The genes are TRDV3 and TRDJ1; 7 bases match TRDD3. Germline CDR1 is TVYSNPD and CDR2 is GDNSRS (reference sequence). The CDR3 contains 13 residues. J lost 0 bases, V lost 4 bases, and 5 bases had no gene match.

Points on this clone: The protein given by TCRdb reflects a much larger clone and differs at residue 15 from this DNA's translation, likely from a read error; the protein shown is the DNA's translation. The chain has TRDV2 and TRDJ3; 12 bases line up with TRDD3. The V gene's germline CDR1 is GEAIGNYY and CDR2 EKD. This CDR3 has 18 amino acids. The CDR3 DNA sequence: TGTGCCTGTGACACCGTACTGGGGGATACCTGGGACACCCGACGGATGTTTTTC. Residues: CACDTVLGDTWDTRRMFF.

Regarding this clone: The protein in TCRdb stems from a much larger clone and differs at residue 3 from this DNA's translation, likely a read error; here the protein is translated from the DNA. The chain joins TRDV2 to TRDJ1; possible D gene TRDD3, 6 bases. From germline, CDR1 is GEAIGNYY and CDR2 EKD. The CDR3 has 15 amino acids. The CDR3 region has the DNA TGTGCCCGTGACAGTGGGGGTCTACAGACCGATAAACTCATCTTT. Protein product: CARDSGGLQTDKLIF.

On this clone: TCRdb's entry gives the protein of a much larger clone, which mismatches this DNA's translation at residue 10, likely from a read error; the protein reported here is translated from the DNA. This chain links TRDV2 with TRDJ1; the D gene is possibly TRDD3 (5 bases). Between the trimmed V and J ends, which lost 0 bases and 3 bases, there was a span of 19 bases. Germline CDR1 is GEAIGNYY and CDR2 is EKD. The CDR3 consists of 17 residues. The CDR3 loop is CACDTRVRGVRPDKLIF. CDR3 nucleotide sequence: TGTGCCTGTGACACCCGTGTAAGGGGGGTACGCCCCGATAAACTCATCTTT.